Below are 26 T cell receptor beta chains sequenced from a single sample in a study of beta chain features in type 1 diabetes. Whole-study results and caveats: Type 1 diabetes patients showed a moderate but significant shortening of TCRB CDR3s in all four CD4+ subsets.

Every bit of the isolated RNA underwent reverse transcription, so sequencing read expressed TCRB transcripts. Sequenced by immunoSEQ multiplex PCR; TCRdb stores in-frame clones only, minus some. The sample lists around 360,000 clones, around 12% occurring once. These TCRs are of unknown antigen specificity. The sequenced sample was naive CD4+ T cells from blood. The receptors stem from a woman between 18 and 30 years old with type 1 diabetes.

This chain connects TRBV7-9 to TRBJ2-1; tentative D call: TRBD2 (5 bases). Between the trimmed V and J ends, which lost 5 bases and 7 bases, there was a span of 21 bases. CDR1 is SEHNR and CDR2 is FQNEAQ in the germline V gene (reference sequence). The CDR3 contains 16 residues. The CDR3, as DNA: TGTGCCAGCAGCCCCCCGGGAATCGTTAGGGCTAATGAGCAGTTCTTC. It specifies CASSPPGIVRANEQFF.

The V gene is TRBV7-4, the J gene TRBJ1-5; the match to TRBD1 covers 8 bases. Trimming at V came to 4 bases and at J to 4 bases, leaving 3 bases not matched to a gene. CDR3 length: 14 residues. The germline CDR1 and CDR2 sequences are SGHVT and SQSDAQ. DNA of the CDR3: TGTGCCAGCAGCTCGGGACAGGATAATCAGCCCCAGCATTTT. It specifies CASSSGQDNQPQHF.

In its sample, this clone was seen a few times. J is TRBJ2-2 and V is TRBV9; D is perhaps TRBD2 (5 bases). V lost 2 bases and J lost 5, with 10 bases in between. CDR1 and CDR2 from the germline V gene are SGDLS and YYNGEE. The CDR3 runs to 14 residues. CDR3 nucleotide sequence: TGTGCCAGCAGCGTTAATAGGGAGACCGGGGAGCTGTTTTTT. Amino acids: CASSVNRETGELFF.

The chain uses TRBV5-4 and TRBJ2-7, with TRBD1 identical over 8 bases. The CDR3 spans 14 residues. Per the germline V gene, CDR1 is SGHNT and CDR2 is YYREEE (reference sequence). With V trimmed by 5 bases and J by 1 base, 5 bases remained unmatched. Here the CDR3 reads CASRPTGVSYEQYF. The CDR3 nucleotides read TGTGCCAGCAGACCGACAGGGGTTTCCTACGAGCAGTACTTC.

This clone came up a few times. This chain connects TRBV12-2 to TRBJ2-5; the table's D call, TRBD2, has no DNA check behind it. TRBV12-2 is an annotated pseudogene. This CDR3 spans 14 amino acids. The CDR3 sequence: CASRLRGGRETQYF. The CDR3 DNA follows: TGTGCAAGTCGCTTACGGGGAGGAAGGGAGACCCAGTACTTC.

The chain carries TRBV18 and TRBJ2-7, with TRBD2 matching 10 bases. This CDR3 is 16 amino acids long. Germline CDR1 reads KGHSH; CDR2 reads LQKENI. Trimming cost V 2 bases and J 3 bases; bases outside gene matches: 7. The CDR3 is CASSPRLAGGRYEQYF. For the CDR3, the DNA is TGTGCCAGCTCACCAAGGTTAGCGGGAGGCCGCTACGAGCAGTACTTC.

Only a few counts were recorded for this clone. In nucleotides, the CDR3 is TGTGCCAGTAGCTTTGACAGGGAAGGCTACGAGCAGTACTTC. Protein product: CASSFDREGYEQYF. The J gene is TRBJ2-7, the V gene TRBV19; 7 nucleotides match TRBD1. The CDR3 consists of 14 residues. V shed 6 bases, J shed 3 bases, and the junction held 8 bases outside the gene matches. Germline CDR1 reads LNHDA; CDR2 reads SQIVND (reference sequence). Supplemented by reference TRBV19 and TRBJ2-7, the full variable domain reads DGGITQSPKYLFRKEGQNVTLSCEQNLNHDAMYWYRQDPGQGLRLIYYSQIVNDFQKGDIAEGYSVSREKKESFPLTVTSAQKNPTAFYLCASSFDREGYEQYFGPGTRLTVT.

The chain is built from TRBV9 and TRBJ1-3; 9 bases align to TRBD1. The CDR3 contains 17 residues. Germline CDR1 SGDLS, CDR2 YYNGEE. J gave up 4 bases and V 4 bases, and 12 bases lay outside the gene matches. DNA for the CDR3: TGTGCCAGCAGCCTTAATTCCGGGACAGGGACAGGAAACACCATATATTTT. Amino acids: CASSLNSGTGTGNTIYF. The whole variable domain, remainder taken from reference TRBV9 and TRBJ1-3, is DSGVTQTPKHLITATGQRVTLRCSPRSGDLSVYWYQQSLDQGLQFLIQYYNGEERAKGNILERFSAQQFPDLHSELNLSSLELGDSALYFCASSLNSGTGTGNTIYFGEGSWLTVV.

The chain employs TRBV4-3 and TRBJ2-3, with 9 nucleotides matching TRBD2. Germline CDR1 LGHNA, CDR2 YSLEER. The CDR3 sequence is 17 residues long. The V gene end was trimmed by 4 bases and the J gene end by 0 bases; junction bases not matched to a gene: 8. In DNA form, the CDR3 reads TGCGCCAGCAGCCGCGGGGGGGCCGTCTCTAGCACAGATACGCAGTATTTT. As protein: CASSRGGAVSSTDTQYF.

The chain uses TRBV4-2 and TRBJ2-3; unclear D gene. Trimming took off 0 bases at V and 2 bases at J, with 6 bases between the two ends. The CDR3 extends over 14 amino acids. The germline CDR1 and CDR2 sequences are LGHNA and YNFKEQ. The CDR3 sequence: CASSQETATDTQYF. CDR3 nucleotide sequence: TGTGCCAGCAGCCAAGAAACAGCCACAGATACGCAGTATTTT.

The gene calls are TRBV30 and TRBJ2-7, with 7 bases identical to TRBD1. The CDR3 length is 14 residues. CDR1 GTSNPN and CDR2 SVGIG come from the germline V gene (reference sequence). J was trimmed by 4 bases and V by 2 bases; bases with no gene match: 8. The CDR3 reads CAWSLQGGGYEQYF. Written as DNA, the CDR3 is TGTGCCTGGAGTCTTCAAGGGGGCGGATACGAGCAGTACTTC. The whole variable domain, remainder taken from reference TRBV30 and TRBJ2-7, is SQTIHQWPATLVQPVGSPLSLECTVEGTSNPNLYWYRQAAGRGLQLLFYSVGIGQISSEVPQNLSASRPQDRQFILSSKKLLLSDSGFYLCAWSLQGGGYEQYFGPGTRLTVT.

This clone was picked up one time. The genes are TRBV19 and TRBJ2-5, with 7 bases lining up with TRBD1. This CDR3 is built from 15 residues. Germline V gene sequence: CDR1 LNHDA, CDR2 SQIVND (reference sequence). Germline trimming cut 6 bases from V and 4 bases from J; bases unmatched to any gene: 11. The CDR3 loop reads CASRETATGRETQYF. The CDR3 DNA is TGTGCCAGTAGAGAGACTGCGACAGGGAGAGAGACCCAGTACTTC. The full variable domain, in which reference TRBV19 and TRBJ2-5 provide the parts outside the CDR3, is DGGITQSPKYLFRKEGQNVTLSCEQNLNHDAMYWYRQDPGQGLRLIYYSQIVNDFQKGDIAEGYSVSREKKESFPLTVTSAQKNPTAFYLCASRETATGRETQYFGPGTRLLVL.

There are a few counts of this clone. The chain is built from TRBV6-5 and TRBJ2-1, with D possibly matching TRBD1 (6 bases). Germline V gives CDR1 MNHEY, CDR2 SVGAGI. With 6 bases removed from V and 2 bases from J, the gap between germline ends came to 11 bases. The length of the CDR3 is 14 residues. CDR3 DNA sequence: TGTGCCAGCAGCCGACAGGCCCCCTACAATGAGCAGTTCTTC. Its protein product is CASSRQAPYNEQFF.

The chain employs TRBV5-4 and TRBJ2-2, with 11 bases identical to TRBD1. The ends lost 4 bases at V and 5 bases at J; junction bases unmatched: 7. From germline, CDR1 is SGHNT and CDR2 YYREEE (reference sequence). This CDR3 has 16 residues. This CDR3 is CASSIGTGGGTGELFF. The CDR3 bases are TGTGCCAGCAGCATTGGGACAGGGGGAGGAACCGGGGAGCTGTTTTTT.

This clone was seen more than once but under ten times. This rearrangement joins TRBV7-9 to TRBJ1-2; TRBD1 is a possible D gene (6 bases). The CDR3 covers 16 residues. V shed 0 bases and J shed 2 bases, with 13 bases lying between them. Germline V gives CDR1 SEHNR, CDR2 FQNEAQ (reference sequence). The DNA for the CDR3 is TGTGCCAGCAGCTTAGCGTCGGCAGGGGTCAACTATGGCTACACCTTC. This sequence encodes CASSLASAGVNYGYTF.

The chain uses TRBV29-1 and TRBJ1-2; 10 bases align to TRBD1. Germline trimming cut 7 bases from V and 4 bases from J; bases unmatched to any gene: 6. The CDR3 runs to 13 residues. Looked up from germline, CDR1 is SQVTM and CDR2 is ANQGSEA. In DNA form, the CDR3 reads TGCAGCGCCCCAAGACAGGGGGCCTATGGCTACACCTTC. As protein: CSAPRQGAYGYTF.

This sequence joins TRBV21-1 and TRBJ1-2; the table's D call, TRBD1, has no DNA check behind it. TRBV21-1 is deemed a pseudogene. There are 15 residues in the CDR3. The CDR3 sequence is CASSAGTGDYDGYTF. The DNA for the CDR3 is TGTGCCAGCAGCGCCGGGACAGGGGATTATGATGGCTACACCTTC.

This chain links TRBV30 with TRBJ2-7; possibly TRBD2 for D (6 bases). Germline V lookup: CDR1 GTSNPN, CDR2 SVGIG (reference sequence). V lost 3 bases, J lost 3 bases, and 6 bases lay in between. This CDR3 is 11 amino acids long. CDR3 in DNA: TGTGCCTGGAGGGGGGGCTACGAGCAGTACTTC. It translates to CAWRGGYEQYF. Full variable domain (missing parts from reference TRBV30 and TRBJ2-7): SQTIHQWPATLVQPVGSPLSLECTVEGTSNPNLYWYRQAAGRGLQLLFYSVGIGQISSEVPQNLSASRPQDRQFILSSKKLLLSDSGFYLCAWRGGYEQYFGPGTRLTVT.

The chain recombines TRBV18 with TRBJ2-2, with D possibly being TRBD2 (6 bases). This CDR3 has 16 amino acids. Germline V lookup: CDR1 KGHSH, CDR2 LQKENI. Deletions cut 1 base from V and 3 bases from J, with 12 bases between. CDR3 nucleotide sequence: TGTGCCAGCTCACCACGGCAAGGGGAGGACACCGGGGAGCTGTTTTTT. It is translated as CASSPRQGEDTGELFF.

The V and J genes are TRBV30 and TRBJ1-1; D ambiguous. The V end lost 4 bases, the J end lost 0 bases, and 12 bases lay between the germline ends. The CDR3 totals 14 residues. CDR1 and CDR2 (germline): GTSNPN, SVGIG (reference sequence). The CDR3 is CAWIAYSLNTEAFF. The DNA of the CDR3 is TGTGCCTGGATCGCCTACTCCCTGAACACTGAAGCTTTCTTT.

V and J are TRBV7-2 and TRBJ2-3; 8 bases match TRBD2. Germline V gene sequence: CDR1 SGHTA, CDR2 FQGNSA. V was clipped by 3 bases and J by 2 bases; unmatched bases: 4. The CDR3 spans 15 residues. Here the CDR3 DNA reads TGTGCCAGCAGCTTGGGTAGCGGGACCACAGATACGCAGTATTTT. Translated, it gives CASSLGSGTTDTQYF.

There are a few counts of this clone. V usage is TRBV29-1 and J usage is TRBJ2-7, with D maybe TRBD2 (6 bases). Germline CDR1 and CDR2: SQVTM and ANQGSEA. The CDR3 is 11 amino acids. With 3 bases removed from V and 3 bases from J, the gap between germline ends came to 6 bases. This chain's CDR3 is CSVEEGYEQYF. As DNA, the CDR3 is TGCAGCGTTGAGGAGGGCTACGAGCAGTACTTC.

The rearrangement uses TRBV9 and TRBJ2-5, with TRBD2 matching over 7 bases. The germline CDR1 and CDR2 sequences are SGDLS and YYNGEE. V lost 1 base and J lost 5; bases outside the gene matches: 8. CDR3 size: 15 residues. The CDR3 DNA reads as TGTGCCAGCAGCGTACAAGCGGGGAAGGATGAGACCCAGTACTTC. Protein product: CASSVQAGKDETQYF.

The CDR3: CASDLPGEQFF. The DNA of the CDR3 is TGTGCCAGTGACTTACCCGGGGAGCAGTTCTTC. The rearrangement links TRBV6-6 to TRBJ2-1, with no clear D. Germline V gives CDR1 MNHNY, CDR2 SVGAGI (reference sequence). The CDR3 has 11 residues. V lost 9 bases and J lost 10, with 13 bases in between.

The J gene is TRBJ2-3, the V gene TRBV14, with 11 bases lining up with TRBD2. The V segment lost 4 bases and the J segment 2 bases; nucleotides outside the gene matches: 5. Germline values: CDR1 SGHDN, CDR2 FVKESK. This CDR3 has 16 amino acids. This CDR3 is CASSRVAGGYTDTQYF. CDR3 DNA: TGTGCCAGCAGCCGAGTAGCGGGGGGGTACACAGATACGCAGTATTTT.

The rearrangement uses TRBV9 and TRBJ2-5, with 12 bases matching TRBD1. The germline V gene encodes CDR1 SGDLS and CDR2 YYNGEE. With 7 bases clipped from V and 5 bases from J, the junction kept 3 bases outside the gene matches. This CDR3 spans 13 amino acids. As DNA, the CDR3 is TGTGCCAGCGGGGACAGGGGGCCTGAGACCCAGTACTTC. It yields the protein CASGDRGPETQYF.